This TCR beta chain was retrieved from a study of OX40 agonist ivuxolimab in advanced cancers. Study-wide background: Under the entry rules, prior anti-PD-1, anti-PD-L1 or anti-CTLA-4 therapy was allowed, and about 40% had some. Findings and caveats of the study: Mean expanded clone counts were higher in CD8+ than CD4+ T cells.

This clone has more than one count but fewer than ten. Its antigen is as yet unknown. Anyone with autoimmune disease history or systemic immunosuppression was excluded. At cycle 4 day 1, cycle 7 day 1, and baseline, blood was sampled. Measured with immunoSEQ multiplex PCR; TCRdb has only the in-frame clones, and not every one. Counted here are 55,000 to 75,000 clones, about 84% occurring once; the ten biggest clones make up 7% to 9.5%. This sample comprised CD4+ or CD8+ T cells sorted from blood, obtained in a trial of the OX40 agonist ivuxolimab. The TCR originated in an adult with an advanced solid tumor such as melanoma, head and neck, liver or kidney cancer.

Here the CDR3 reads CASSLGQVDEKLFF. For the CDR3, the DNA is TGTGCCAGCAGCTTAGGACAGGTAGACGAAAAACTGTTTTTT. The chain links TRBV7-9 to TRBJ1-4, with D tentatively TRBD1 (6 bases). Trimming removed 1 base at V and 8 bases at J, with 11 bases between. This CDR3 has 14 residues. Per germline, CDR1 SEHNR and CDR2 FQNEAQ (reference sequence).